This T cell receptor (beta chain) was sequenced in a study of response to subunit inactivated influenza vaccine. Broader study findings: Authors proposed each seasonal influenza vaccination draws in few new T cells.

MiXCR was run by TCRdb on the RT-PCR reads, yielding one entry per CDR3 protein. The sample holds 530,000 or so distinct CDR3 sequences, over 25% seen once. Between the trimmed V and J ends, which lost 4 bases and 11 bases, there was a span of 12 bases. The CDR3 length is 11 residues. From germline, CDR1 is SGHDT and CDR2 YYEEEE. A remark on this clonotype: Its antigen is unidentified.

The chain uses TRBV5-6 and TRBJ1-1; D not certain. Sequenced material: CD4+ T cells sorted from PBMCs, taken 4 to 6 days after vaccination. The clonotype originates from a man aged 45-60 years who received an inactivated influenza vaccine. CDR3 DNA: TGTGCCAGCAGCCAAGGGTTTAGTGCTTTCTTT. Amino acid sequence: CASSQGFSAFF.